What follows describes a single TCR beta chain. The antigen remains unidentified. The primer mix had 60 Vbeta and 13 Jbeta primers. Clones were read by immunoSEQ multiplex PCR, and TCRdb kept only the in-frame ones, dropping some. Here the sample spans around 300,000 clones, 80% to 90% being singletons. The sample comes from a study of cytomegalovirus exposure and HLA in healthy donors. Findings and caveats of the study: Presence/absence analyses rested on an assumption that sequencing depth was roughly uniform across donors. One later analysis reportedly identified an Asian-associated ancestry cluster that showed fewer N-insertions than the approximately 700-donor mean.

The CDR3 sequence is 13 residues long. With 6 bases removed from V and 2 bases from J, the gap between germline ends came to 10 bases. CDR1 and CDR2 from the germline V gene are SGHNT and YENEEA. What was sequenced was PBMCs. The chain joins TRBV11-3 to TRBJ1-2; D is unclear. The sequence was collected from a woman aged 40 to 55 in good health and CMV-seropositive. The CDR3: CASRDGKNYGYTF. CDR3 nucleotide sequence: TGTGCCAGCAGGGACGGGAAAAACTATGGCTACACCTTC.